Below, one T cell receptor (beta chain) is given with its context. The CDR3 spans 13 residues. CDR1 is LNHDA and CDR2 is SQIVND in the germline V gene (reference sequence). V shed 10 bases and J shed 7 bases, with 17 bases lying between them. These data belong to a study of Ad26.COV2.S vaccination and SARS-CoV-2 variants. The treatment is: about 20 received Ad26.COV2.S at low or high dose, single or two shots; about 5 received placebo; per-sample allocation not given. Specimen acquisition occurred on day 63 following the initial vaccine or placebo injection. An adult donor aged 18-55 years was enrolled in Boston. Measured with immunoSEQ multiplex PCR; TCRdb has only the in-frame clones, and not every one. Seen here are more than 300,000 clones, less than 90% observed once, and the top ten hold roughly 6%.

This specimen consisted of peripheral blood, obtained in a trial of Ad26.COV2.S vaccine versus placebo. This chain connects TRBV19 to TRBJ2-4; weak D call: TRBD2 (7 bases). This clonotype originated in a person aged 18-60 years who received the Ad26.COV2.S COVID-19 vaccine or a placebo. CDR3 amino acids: CATRGRGNNIQYF. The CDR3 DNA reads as TGTGCCACGAGAGGGAGGGGGAACAACATTCAGTACTTC.